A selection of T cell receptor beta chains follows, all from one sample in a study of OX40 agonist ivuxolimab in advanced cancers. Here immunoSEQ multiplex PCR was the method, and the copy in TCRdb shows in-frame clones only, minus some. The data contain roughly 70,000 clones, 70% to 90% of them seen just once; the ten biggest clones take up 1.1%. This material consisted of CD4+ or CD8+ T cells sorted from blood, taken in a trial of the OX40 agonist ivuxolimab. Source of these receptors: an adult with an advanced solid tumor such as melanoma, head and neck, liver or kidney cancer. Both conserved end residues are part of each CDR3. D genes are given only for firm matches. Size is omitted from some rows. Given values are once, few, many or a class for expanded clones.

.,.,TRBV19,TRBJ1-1,TGTGCCAGTAGTAAACGGGCAGGGAGTAGCACTGAAGCTTTCTTT,CASSKRAGSSTEAFF
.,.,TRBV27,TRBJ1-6,TGTGCCAGCAGTTTGGGGAGGTTCGATTCACCCCTCCACTTT,CASSLGRFDSPLHF
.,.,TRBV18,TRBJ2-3,TGTGCCAGCTCACCAAAGGGGAGCACAGATACGCAGTATTTT,CASSPKGSTDTQYF
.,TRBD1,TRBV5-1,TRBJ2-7,TGCGCCAGCAGCTTATATTCGGGACAGGGATTTAACTACGAGCAGTACTTC,CASSLYSGQGFNYEQYF
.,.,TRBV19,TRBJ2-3,TGTGCCAGTAGTCCTCTGGGGACAGATACGCAGTATTTT,CASSPLGTDTQYF
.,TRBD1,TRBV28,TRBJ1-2,TGTGCCAGCAGTTTAACTCCGGGACAGAAACGGTCTAACTATGGCTACACCTTC,CASSLTPGQKRSNYGYTF
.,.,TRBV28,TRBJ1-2,TGTGCCAGCAGTTCGATATATGGCTACACCTTC,CASSSIYGYTF
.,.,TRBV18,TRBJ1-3,TGTGCCAGCTCACCAGGCAGGGCCTCTGGAAACACCATATATTTT,CASSPGRASGNTIYF
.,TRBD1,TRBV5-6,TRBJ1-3,TGTGCCAGCAGCTGGGGGGACAGCCCGGAGGCTGGAAACACCATATATTTT,CASSWGDSPEAGNTIYF
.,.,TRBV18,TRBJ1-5,TGTGCCAGCTCACCAGAAACAGCCCAGCCCCAGCATTTT,CASSPETAQPQHF
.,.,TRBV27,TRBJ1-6,TGTGCCAGCAGTTTATTATCAGGTGGTGATTCACCCCTCCACTTT,CASSLLSGGDSPLHF
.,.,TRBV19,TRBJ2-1,TGTGCCAGTAGTATAGGAGGGGGGGCGAACAATGAGCAGTTCTTC,CASSIGGGANNEQFF
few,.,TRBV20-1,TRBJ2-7,TGCAGTGCTCACCATGGGGGCCAGTACTTC,CSAHHGGQYF
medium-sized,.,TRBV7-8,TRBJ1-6,TGTGCCAGCAGCCCGCCTAATTCACCCCTCCACTTT,CASSPPNSPLHF
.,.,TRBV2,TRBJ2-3,TGTGCCAGCAGGGTGGTACTAGCTACAGATACGCAGTATTTT,CASRVVLATDTQYF
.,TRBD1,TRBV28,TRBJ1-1,TGTGCCAGCAGAGAATCGACAGGGATGAACACTGAAGCTTTCTTT,CASRESTGMNTEAFF
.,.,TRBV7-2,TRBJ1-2,TGTGCCAGCAGCCCCGGGGGGTCCGAGAGGGGCTACACCTTC,CASSPGGSERGYTF
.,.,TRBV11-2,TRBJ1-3,TGTGCCAGCAGCTCCTTAGGATGGTCTCGCAGGAAGGCTGGAAACACCATATATTTT,CASSSLGWSRRKAGNTIYF
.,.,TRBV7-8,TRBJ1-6,TGTGCCAGCAGCTTAGCAGGACCGACTGTTTCACCCCTCCACTTT,CASSLAGPTVSPLHF
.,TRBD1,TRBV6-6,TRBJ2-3,TGTGCCAGCAGTCGGGACAGCCTTCAGACAGATACGCAGTATTTT,CASSRDSLQTDTQYF
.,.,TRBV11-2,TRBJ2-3,TGTGCCAGCAGCTTAAATGGTCCCGATACGCAGTATTTT,CASSLNGPDTQYF
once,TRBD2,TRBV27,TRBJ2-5,TGTGCCAGCAGCCTCCTAGCGGGGGGTCAAGAGACCCAGTACTTC,CASSLLAGGQETQYF
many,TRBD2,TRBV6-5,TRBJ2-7,TGTGCCAGCAGTTACAAAGGCGGGGGCTCCTACGAGCAGTACTTC,CASSYKGGGSYEQYF
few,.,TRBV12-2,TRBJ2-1,TGTGCAAGTCGCTTCGGGGCAGGGAGGTCTTTTTTGAACTACAATGAGCAGTTCTTC,CASRFGAGRSFLNYNEQFF
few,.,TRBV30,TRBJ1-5,TGTGCCTGGACTCGGGGGAGCAATCAGCCCCAGCATTTT,CAWTRGSNQPQHF
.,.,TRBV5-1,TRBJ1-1,TGCGCCAGCAGCTTGGAGGGGGGACGAGAGAACACTGAAGCTTTCTTT,CASSLEGGRENTEAFF
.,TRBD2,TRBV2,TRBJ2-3,TGTGCCAGCAGTCCCCGTTTGCGGGGGGACTTCACAGATACGCAGTATTTT,CASSPRLRGDFTDTQYF
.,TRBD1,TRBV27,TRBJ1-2,TGTGCCAGCAGTCCGGCCCCGGACAGGGGTTGGAACTATGGCTACACCTTC,CASSPAPDRGWNYGYTF
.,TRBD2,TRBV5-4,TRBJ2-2,TGTGCCAGCAGCTTGCTCGGCGGGGGAGCGAACACCGGGGAGCTGTTTTTT,CASSLLGGGANTGELFF
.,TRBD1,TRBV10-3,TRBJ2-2,TGTGCCATCAGTGCGACAGGGGGAGCCGGGGAGCTGTTTTTT,CAISATGGAGELFF
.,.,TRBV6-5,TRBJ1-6,TGTGCCAGCACTTACGTAGAGGGACTGAGTAATTCACCCCTCCACTTT,CASTYVEGLSNSPLHF
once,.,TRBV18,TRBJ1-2,TGTGCCAGCTCACCACCGTCGGGGACCGGCTACACCTTC,CASSPPSGTGYTF
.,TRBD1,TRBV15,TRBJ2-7,TGTGCCACCAGCAGAGGTGGACAGGGGACAAACGAGCAGTACTTC,CATSRGGQGTNEQYF
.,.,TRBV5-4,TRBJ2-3,TGTGCCAGCACAATGGCAGGTGGCACGGGGGATACGCAGTATTTT,CASTMAGGTGDTQYF
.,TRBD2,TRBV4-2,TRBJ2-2,TGTGCCAGCAGCCAAGCCGGGAGGGGACCGGGACAGAACACCGGGGAGCTGTTTTTT,CASSQAGRGPGQNTGELFF
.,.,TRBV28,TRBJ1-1,TGTGCCAGCAGGGAGGGGGGATCGAACACTGAAGCTTTCTTT,CASREGGSNTEAFF
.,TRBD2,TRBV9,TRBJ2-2,TGTGCCAGCAGCGCTAGCGGGGGGGCCGCCGGGGAGCTGTTTTTT,CASSASGGAAGELFF
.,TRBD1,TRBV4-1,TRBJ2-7,TGCGCCAGCAGCCAGCCATTTGGGGACAGGGGAAGATACGAGCAGTACTTC,CASSQPFGDRGRYEQYF
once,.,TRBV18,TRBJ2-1,TGTGCCAGCTCACGAGTTCTACGCGACAATGAGCAGTTCTTC,CASSRVLRDNEQFF
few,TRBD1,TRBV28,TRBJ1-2,TGTGCCAGCAGAGCGCGACAGGGAGGCAACTATGGCTACACCTTC,CASRARQGGNYGYTF